This passage covers 26 T cell receptor beta chains from one sample sequenced in a study of T-cell reconstitution after alpha-beta-depleted transplantation in children. A TCRbeta library incorporating unique molecular identifiers was prepared. One entry per CDR3 protein results from TCRdb running MiXCR on the PCR reads. This sample has 450,000 to 700,000 distinct CDR3 sequences, with 27% found just once. Sequences were derived from PBMCs, sampled before TCRalphabeta/CD19-depleted stem cell transplant. Every receptor here comes from a boy less than two years old with Wiskott-Aldrich syndrome, due to receive a stem cell transplant.

The chain recombines TRBV5-1 with TRBJ1-1; TRBD1 is a possible D gene (6 bases). The V end was cut by 4 bases, the J end by 9 bases, with 16 bases between. This CDR3 spans 13 amino acids. CDR1 is SGHRS and CDR2 is YFSETQ in the germline V gene. The CDR3 spells CASSDSPGTQAFF. DNA of the CDR3: TGCGCCAGCAGCGATTCGCCCGGGACACAAGCTTTCTTT.

This clonotype was observed at least ten times. This chain links TRBV5-1 with TRBJ2-4; 14 nucleotides line up with TRBD2. V lost 2 bases and J lost 0; bases outside the gene matches: 10. This CDR3 is 20 amino acids long. The germline gives CDR1 SGHRS, CDR2 YFSETQ. The CDR3 reads CASSFLPGLAGDTAKNIQYF. CDR3 nucleotides: TGCGCCAGCAGCTTCTTACCGGGACTAGCGGGAGATACAGCCAAAAACATTCAGTACTTC. Using reference TRBV5-1 and TRBJ2-4 for the parts outside the CDR3, the full variable domain is KAGVTQTPRYLIKTRGQQVTLSCSPISGHRSVSWYQQTPGQGLQFLFEYFSETQRNKGNFPGRFSGRQFSNSRSEMNVSTLELGDSALYLCASSFLPGLAGDTAKNIQYFGAGTRLSVL.

The V gene is TRBV28, the J gene TRBJ1-2, with D unclear. The germline gives CDR1 MDHEN, CDR2 SYDVKM. V was pared by 2 bases and J by 7 bases, with 5 bases between. This CDR3 comprises 11 residues. The CDR3 DNA is TGTGCCAGCAGTTTAGAACGTGGCTACACCTTC. It codes for CASSLERGYTF.

A few counts support this clonotype. V and J are TRBV27 and TRBJ2-1; TRBD1 aligns across 10 bases. The germline CDR1 and CDR2 sequences are MNHEY and SMNVEV (reference sequence). The CDR3 runs 15 residues. Trimming at V came to 6 bases and at J to 4 bases, leaving 6 bases not matched to a gene. The CDR3 is CASRKTGQGYNEQFF. The CDR3 bases are TGTGCCAGCAGAAAAACGGGACAGGGGTACAATGAGCAGTTCTTC.

In its sample, this clonotype was seen many times. The CDR3 loop reads CASRGESIGELFF. The CDR3 DNA follows: TGCGCCAGCAGGGGGGAGTCGATCGGGGAGCTGTTTTTT. This chain connects TRBV5-1 to TRBJ2-2; D is tentatively TRBD1 or TRBD2 (5 bases each). Germline CDR1 is SGHRS and CDR2 is YFSETQ. This CDR3 spans 13 amino acids. V lost 5 bases, J lost 7 bases, and 12 bases lay in between. Filled out from reference TRBV5-1 and TRBJ2-2, the complete variable domain reads KAGVTQTPRYLIKTRGQQVTLSCSPISGHRSVSWYQQTPGQGLQFLFEYFSETQRNKGNFPGRFSGRQFSNSRSEMNVSTLELGDSALYLCASRGESIGELFFGEGSRLTVL.

CDR3 amino acids: CATSDSASGRTGGTGELFF. The CDR3 DNA is TGTGCCACCAGTGATAGCGCTTCTGGCCGGACCGGAGGGACCGGGGAGCTGTTTTTT. The chain recombines TRBV24-1 with TRBJ2-2, with TRBD2 as a possible D gene (6 bases). The germline CDR1 and CDR2 sequences are KGHDR and SFDVKD. The V end was cut by 3 bases, the J end by 5 bases, with 24 bases between. The CDR3 sequence is 19 residues long.

This clonotype has a handful of counts. The chain has TRBV29-1 and TRBJ2-2; 7 nucleotides line up with TRBD1. Per germline, CDR1 SQVTM and CDR2 ANQGSEA. The CDR3 runs to 13 residues. With 4 bases clipped from V and 4 bases from J, the junction kept 3 bases outside the gene matches. For the CDR3, the DNA is TGCAGCGTTGCAGACAGGGCCACCGGGGAGCTGTTTTTT. Protein product: CSVADRATGELFF.

The sample holds a few counts of this clonotype. V and J are TRBV12-3 or TRBV12-4 and TRBJ2-2, with a tentative D call TRBD2 (6 bases). CDR3 length: 16 amino acids. With 6 bases removed from V and 0 bases from J, the gap between germline ends came to 14 bases. The CDR3 protein is CASRGGGAANTGELFF. CDR3 DNA sequence: TGTGCCAGCAGGGGTGGAGGGGCGGCGAACACCGGGGAGCTGTTTTTT.

The sample holds a few counts of this clonotype. The chain recombines TRBV10-1 with TRBJ2-7; 7 bases are a match to TRBD2. CDR3 size: 14 residues. The V and J ends lost 8 bases and 6 bases, in that order; junction bases with no gene match: 13. CDR1 WNHNN and CDR2 SYGVQD come from the germline V gene (reference sequence). As DNA, the CDR3 is TGCGCCAGCCTCTCAAGGACTAGGCGAGGCGAGCAGTACTTC. As protein: CASLSRTRRGEQYF.

This clonotype was seen many times. V usage is TRBV10-3 and J usage is TRBJ2-1, with 9 positions matching TRBD2. Germline V CDR1 and CDR2: ENHRY, SYGVKD. This CDR3 has 16 amino acids. Trimming removed 3 bases from V and 4 bases from J; junction bases left unmatched: 7. CDR3 nucleotide sequence: TGTGCCATCAGTGAAAATAGCGGGGGTTCTTACAATGAGCAGTTCTTC. Translating gives CAISENSGGSYNEQFF.

The chain uses TRBV5-6 and TRBJ2-4; TRBD2 agrees at 12 bases. The CDR3 runs 15 residues. With 4 bases clipped from V and 3 bases from J, the junction kept 2 bases outside the gene matches. Germline assignment: CDR1 SGHDT and CDR2 YYEEEE. The chain's CDR3 is CASSRLAGDKNIQYF. DNA of the CDR3: TGTGCCAGCAGCAGACTAGCGGGAGACAAAAACATTCAGTACTTC.

This clonotype showed up just a few times. This chain joins TRBV5-1 and TRBJ2-7; 8 bases fit TRBD1. Per germline, CDR1 SGHRS and CDR2 YFSETQ. Unmatched junction bases numbered 17, after V lost 0 bases and J lost 9 bases. The CDR3 spans 17 residues. CDR3 loop: CASSLATGALPVRRQYF. CDR3 coding DNA: TGCGCCAGCAGCTTGGCGACAGGGGCCTTACCCGTTAGGAGGCAGTACTTC.

The gene calls are TRBV9 and TRBJ2-7, with unresolved D. V lost 0 bases and J 2 bases, leaving 9 bases between the germline ends. The CDR3 has 14 residues. Germline loops: CDR1 SGDLS, CDR2 YYNGEE. The CDR3 reads CASSVGAEPYEQYF. The CDR3 DNA follows: TGTGCCAGCAGCGTAGGGGCAGAGCCCTACGAGCAGTACTTC.

This rearrangement joins TRBV5-1 to TRBJ2-3, with a weak D call TRBD2 (6 bases). The CDR3 length is 16 residues. Germline assignment: CDR1 SGHRS and CDR2 YFSETQ. The V end lost 4 bases, the J end lost 3 bases, and 18 bases lay between the germline ends. The CDR3 region is CASSLGLATGTDTQYF. CDR3 in DNA: TGCGCCAGCAGCCTAGGTCTAGCGACTGGGACAGATACGCAGTATTTT.

As DNA, the CDR3 is TGCAGTGCTCTCGATTCCGGGACAGGGAACCTTAATGATGAGTTCTTC. Encoded protein: CSALDSGTGNLNDEFF. The chain carries TRBV20-1 and TRBJ2-1; 9 bases are a match to TRBD1. The CDR3 consists of 16 residues. Germline V gene sequence: CDR1 DFQATT, CDR2 SNEGSKA (reference sequence). V lost 5 bases, J lost 14 bases, and 22 bases stayed unmatched.

This chain joins TRBV27 and TRBJ2-7; 9 nucleotides match TRBD2. Germline V gene sequence: CDR1 MNHEY, CDR2 SMNVEV (reference sequence). CDR3 length: 19 residues. V lost 6 bases to trimming and J lost 0 bases; unmatched junction nucleotides: 18. CDR3 protein: CASSPRAASGVTSSYEQYF. CDR3 in DNA: TGTGCCAGCAGCCCTCGGGCGGCTAGCGGGGTTACTAGCTCCTACGAGCAGTACTTC.

The rearrangement uses TRBV20-1 and TRBJ2-3; no clear D. The CDR3 is 12 amino acids. Deletions cut 2 bases from V and 4 bases from J, with 7 bases between. From germline, CDR1 is DFQATT and CDR2 SNEGSKA (reference sequence). The chain's CDR3 is CSARFRADTQYF. CDR3 coding DNA: TGCAGTGCTAGATTCCGGGCAGATACGCAGTATTTT.

There are a few counts of this clonotype. The V and J genes are TRBV5-1 and TRBJ2-5; 8 bases align to TRBD1. Trimming took 0 bases from V and 5 from J; bases not matched to a gene: 6. The CDR3 extends over 15 amino acids. Per germline, CDR1 SGHRS and CDR2 YFSETQ. CDR3 sequence (DNA): TGCGCCAGCAGCTTGGTCGGACAGGGCCCGGAGACCCAGTACTTC. This translates into CASSLVGQGPETQYF.

The genes are TRBV10-3 and TRBJ2-3; TRBD2 aligns across 14 bases. The CDR3 sequence is 14 residues long. Germline V lookup: CDR1 ENHRY, CDR2 SYGVKD. V lost 9 bases, J lost 6 bases, and 5 bases stayed unmatched. CDR3 nucleotide sequence: TGTGCCATTGGGACTAGCGGGAGTGTTGATACGCAGTATTTT. The encoded protein is CAIGTSGSVDTQYF.

This clonotype was recorded a few times. The chain employs TRBV24-1 and TRBJ2-1, with D perhaps TRBD2 (5 bases). V dropped 3 bases and J dropped 8 bases, with 13 bases sitting between them. Germline-derived CDR1 and CDR2 are KGHDR and SFDVKD. The CDR3 is made up of 14 amino acids. CDR3 sequence: CATSDPGMADEQFF. CDR3 nucleotides: TGTGCCACCAGTGATCCCGGGATGGCGGATGAGCAGTTCTTC.

The chain links TRBV20-1 to TRBJ1-2; 8 bases map to TRBD1. Germline CDR1 and CDR2: DFQATT and SNEGSKA (reference sequence). The ends lost 3 bases at V and 4 bases at J; junction bases unmatched: 4. The CDR3 is 13 amino acids. The CDR3 DNA reads as TGCAGTGCTAGGGCAGGGGGCGCCTATGGCTACACCTTC. Translating gives CSARAGGAYGYTF.

The chain has TRBV15 and TRBJ2-7; D tentatively fits TRBD1 or TRBD2 (5 bases each). With 0 bases removed from V and 3 bases from J, the gap between germline ends came to 12 bases. CDR1 and CDR2 (germline): LNHNV, YYDKDF (reference sequence). The CDR3 extends over 15 amino acids. In DNA, the CDR3 is TGTGCCACCAGCAGAGATCGGGGACGAGACTACGAGCAGTACTTC. It codes for CATSRDRGRDYEQYF.

There are a few counts of this clonotype. The gene calls are TRBV7-2 and TRBJ2-7; TRBD2 agrees at 11 bases. This CDR3 has 14 amino acids. CDR1 and CDR2 from the germline V gene are SGHTA and FQGNSA. J was trimmed by 2 bases and V by 6 bases; bases with no gene match: 3. The CDR3 reads CASRGLAETYEQYF. The CDR3, as DNA: TGTGCCAGCAGGGGACTAGCGGAAACCTACGAGCAGTACTTC.

This clonotype came up a few times. The chain is built from TRBV29-1 and TRBJ2-7, with 10 bases that match TRBD2. Germline CDR1 is SQVTM and CDR2 is ANQGSEA. The CDR3 contains 13 residues. The junction had 4 bases not matched to a gene; V was cut back by 6 bases and J by 2 bases. CDR3 region: CSVSSGRAYEQYF. CDR3 nucleotides: TGCAGCGTCTCGAGCGGGAGGGCCTACGAGCAGTACTTC.

This clonotype was seen a handful of times. The CDR3 coding sequence is TGCGCCAGCAGACCTGAGGGGGCCGGGGAGCTGTTTTTT. Protein sequence: CASRPEGAGELFF. The genes are TRBV5-1 and TRBJ2-2, with D possibly matching TRBD1 (6 bases). This CDR3 spans 13 amino acids. From germline, CDR1 is SGHRS and CDR2 YFSETQ. The V and J ends lost 5 bases and 6 bases respectively, with 11 bases between them.

The chain carries TRBV7-3 and TRBJ2-3; 9 bases align to TRBD2. The CDR3 contains 19 residues. The V gene end was trimmed by 2 bases and the J gene end by 5 bases; junction bases not matched to a gene: 17. Looked up from germline, CDR1 is SGHTA and CDR2 is FQGTGA. The DNA for the CDR3 is TGTGCCAGCAGCTTAGCTTCGGGCCTAGCGGGGCCTCTGGGAGATACGCAGTATTTT. Protein: CASSLASGLAGPLGDTQYF. Full variable domain (rest looked up from reference TRBV7-3 and TRBJ2-3): GAGVSQTPSNKVTEKGKYVELRCDPISGHTALYWYRQSLGQGPEFLIYFQGTGAADDSGLPNDRFFAVRPEGSVSTLKIQRTERGDSAVYLCASSLASGLAGPLGDTQYFGPGTRLTVL.